This T cell receptor (beta chain) was documented in a study of T cell changes during pregnancy in multiple sclerosis. Profiled with immunoSEQ multiplex PCR; TCRdb holds only in-frame clones, not every one. The table has 60,000 to 70,000 clones, roughly nine tenths seen once; the top ten hold 1% to 1.5%. CDR3 length equals 13 residues. The V segment lost 0 bases and the J segment 8 bases; nucleotides outside the gene matches: 6. Germline-derived CDR1 and CDR2 are SQVTM and ANQGSEA. This TCR came from a female donor in good health, enrolled as a control in a pregnancy study. This sequence joins TRBV29-1 and TRBJ1-2; 7 nucleotides agree with TRBD1. The specimen was peripheral blood, collected after pregnancy. CDR3 nucleotide sequence: TGCAGCGTTGAAGATCGTTGGGGACAGGGCTACACCTTC. This codes for CSVEDRWGQGYTF.